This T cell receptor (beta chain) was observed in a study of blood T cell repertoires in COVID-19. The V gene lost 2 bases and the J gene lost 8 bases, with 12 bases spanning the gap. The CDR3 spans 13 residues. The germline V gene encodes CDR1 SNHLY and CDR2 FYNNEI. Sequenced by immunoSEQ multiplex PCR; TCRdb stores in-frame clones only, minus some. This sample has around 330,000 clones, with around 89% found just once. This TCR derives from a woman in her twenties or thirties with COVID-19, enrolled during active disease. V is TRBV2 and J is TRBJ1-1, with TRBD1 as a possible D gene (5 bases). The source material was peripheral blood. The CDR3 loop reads CASSESRKGEAFF. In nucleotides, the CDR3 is TGTGCCAGCAGTGAAAGCCGAAAGGGGGAAGCTTTCTTT.